These 22 T cell receptor beta chains were sequenced from one sample in a study of shared clonotypes between healthy human individuals. Data came from immunoSEQ multiplex PCR; TCRdb stores just in-frame clones and leaves some out. The data contain about 2 million clones, 85% to 95% of them singletons. Naive CD8 cells were CD45RO-negative, positively selected for CCR7, excluding terminally differentiated effector memory CD45RA+ cells. What was sequenced was naive CD8+ T cells sorted from blood. Receptor source: a man aged 18 to 30 in good health.

On this clone: In the same sample, other DNA sequences code for this CDR3. V gene TRBV5-4 combines with J gene TRBJ2-1; D ambiguous. The CDR3 extends over 12 amino acids. Trimming removed 2 bases from V and 6 bases from J, with 6 bases in between. The germline CDR1 and CDR2 sequences are SGHNT and YYREEE (reference sequence). CDR3 sequence (DNA): TGTGCCAGCAGCTTTGGTGGCAATGAGCAGTTCTTC. This gives the protein CASSFGGNEQFF.

V is TRBV9 and J is TRBJ1-2; a possible D gene is TRBD1 (6 bases). Trimming pared 3 bases from V and 11 bases from J, leaving 11 bases between. The CDR3 length is 11 residues. From germline, CDR1 is SGDLS and CDR2 YYNGEE. The CDR3 sequence: CASSGDIFYTF. The CDR3 coding sequence is TGTGCCAGCAGCGGGGACATTTTTTACACCTTC.

The rearrangement uses TRBV27 and TRBJ2-3; no clear D. This CDR3 region has 15 residues. Germline V gives CDR1 MNHEY, CDR2 SMNVEV (reference sequence). V was trimmed by 4 bases and J by 6 bases, leaving 17 bases between them. CDR3 in DNA: TGTGCCAGCAGTTCCCTCGACCCTCGGATGGATACGCAGTATTTT. This codes for CASSSLDPRMDTQYF.

The V gene is TRBV7-9, the J gene TRBJ1-2, with D uncertain. V lost 0 bases and J lost 5, with 13 bases in between. Germline values: CDR1 SEHNR, CDR2 FQNEAQ (reference sequence). The CDR3 runs 15 residues. The CDR3 spells CASSLAVGVMYGYTF. DNA for the CDR3: TGTGCCAGCAGCTTAGCCGTCGGGGTAATGTATGGCTACACCTTC.

About this clone: Other DNA sequences in the same sample also yield this CDR3. The chain is built from TRBV2 and TRBJ2-7; maybe TRBD2 (6 bases). The length of the CDR3 is 12 residues. Germline loops: CDR1 SNHLY, CDR2 FYNNEI. V was pared by 5 bases and J by 3 bases, with 8 bases between. As DNA, the CDR3 is TGTGCCAGCAGTTCGGGGGTCTACGAGCAGTACTTC. Its translation is CASSSGVYEQYF.

A word on this clone: The sample has other DNA sequences that encode this CDR3 too. The chain joins TRBV5-1 to TRBJ2-1, with D possibly matching TRBD1 (6 bases). The V end was cut by 4 bases, the J end by 10 bases, with 9 bases between. The CDR3 is 11 residues long. Germline CDR1 and CDR2: SGHRS and YFSETQ. This chain's CDR3 is CASSPGQEQFF. The CDR3 DNA is TGCGCCAGCAGCCCCGGACAGGAGCAGTTCTTC.

This clone has just a few counts. V usage is TRBV4-1 and J usage is TRBJ1-2; D might be TRBD1 (5 bases). Trimming removed 3 bases from V and 0 bases from J, with 11 bases in between. CDR3 size: 15 residues. Germline values: CDR1 MGHRA, CDR2 YSYEKL. CDR3 sequence: CASSHQTVSNYGYTF. DNA for the CDR3: TGCGCCAGCAGCCATCAGACAGTTTCTAACTATGGCTACACCTTC.

This chain links TRBV5-6 with TRBJ2-2, with TRBD1 as a possible D gene (7 bases). CDR1 and CDR2 (germline): SGHDT, YYEEEE. The CDR3 has 15 amino acids. The V end lost 5 bases, the J end lost 5 bases, and 16 bases lay between the germline ends. CDR3 DNA: TGTGCCAGCAGTGGAGGGGGCGAGTGGACCGGGGAGCTGTTTTTT. Protein: CASSGGGEWTGELFF.

The rearrangement links TRBV29-1 to TRBJ2-3; D possibly uses TRBD1 or TRBD2 (5 bases each). V lost 3 bases and J lost 4, with 17 bases in between. The CDR3 has 15 amino acids. Germline assignment: CDR1 SQVTM and CDR2 ANQGSEA. The CDR3 sequence: CSVERGDEGADTQYF. The CDR3 coding sequence is TGCAGCGTTGAGAGGGGTGATGAGGGAGCAGATACGCAGTATTTT.

Regarding this clone: This specimen includes other DNA sequences encoding the same CDR3. V is TRBV6-5 and J is TRBJ1-1, with D possibly being TRBD1 (6 bases). CDR3 length: 14 residues. V was cut by 3 bases and J by 0 bases, with 8 bases left in between. CDR1 and CDR2 (germline): MNHEY, SVGAGI. As DNA, the CDR3 is TGTGCCAGCAGTTATGGGGGCCTGAACACTGAAGCTTTCTTT. Protein product: CASSYGGLNTEAFF.

CDR3 protein: CASSEGGTGTYEQYF. The CDR3 DNA reads TGTGCCAGCAGTGAGGGGGGTACGGGCACCTACGAGCAGTACTTC. This chain uses TRBV6-1 with TRBJ2-7, with D tentatively TRBD2 (6 bases). There are 15 residues in the CDR3. The germline CDR1 and CDR2 sequences are MNHNS and SASEGT. V lost 3 bases and J 2 bases, leaving 14 bases between the germline ends.

As concerns this clone: In the same sample, other DNA sequences code for this CDR3. This chain connects TRBV4-1 to TRBJ2-7, with 7 bases that match TRBD1. Losses at the gene ends were 1 base for V and 4 bases for J; bases not matched to a gene: 7. Germline V gene sequence: CDR1 MGHRA, CDR2 YSYEKL. This CDR3 spans 15 amino acids. CDR3 sequence: CASSQVLTGLYEQYF. CDR3 in DNA: TGCGCCAGCAGCCAAGTTCTGACAGGGTTGTACGAGCAGTACTTC.

This chain joins TRBV27 and TRBJ1-1; unclear D gene. Germline CDR1 and CDR2: MNHEY and SMNVEV (reference sequence). Trimming pared 3 bases from V and 0 bases from J, leaving 5 bases between. The CDR3 has 13 amino acids. The CDR3 DNA is TGTGCCAGCAGTTTGCTGATGAACACTGAAGCTTTCTTT. It encodes CASSLLMNTEAFF.

The chain carries TRBV28 and TRBJ2-3; TRBD2 matches at 10 bases. The CDR3 loop spans 14 amino acids. Germline CDR1 is MDHEN and CDR2 is SYDVKM. The CDR3 reads CLTTGTSDTDTQYF. The CDR3 nucleotides are TGTCTCACTACCGGGACTAGCGACACAGATACGCAGTATTTT.

This clone was recorded only once. This chain connects TRBV11-2 to TRBJ1-1, with a tentative D call TRBD1 (5 bases). Trimming stripped 2 bases from V and 0 bases from J, with 10 bases between. In germline, CDR1 is SGHAT, CDR2 FQNNGV. The length of the CDR3 is 15 residues. CDR3 in amino acids: CASSLSEGMNTEAFF. The CDR3 DNA reads TGTGCCAGCAGCTTAAGTGAGGGGATGAACACTGAAGCTTTCTTT.

The chain recombines TRBV5-6 with TRBJ2-1; 7 bases line up with TRBD2. Germline trimming cut 5 bases from V and 3 bases from J; bases unmatched to any gene: 8. This CDR3 contains 15 residues. CDR1 SGHDT and CDR2 YYEEEE come from the germline V gene. Written as DNA, the CDR3 is TGTGCCAGCAGTTCGGGACTAAGGAACTACAATGAGCAGTTCTTC. It is translated as CASSSGLRNYNEQFF.

This chain connects TRBV29-1 to TRBJ2-1; 8 bases fit TRBD2. Per germline, CDR1 SQVTM and CDR2 ANQGSEA. CDR3 length equals 14 residues. The J segment lost 1 base and the V segment lost 7 bases, leaving 6 bases of the junction unmatched. The CDR3, as DNA: TGCAGCGCATTAAGCGGGAGTTCCTACAATGAGCAGTTCTTC. It yields the protein CSALSGSSYNEQFF.

The chain links TRBV6-1 to TRBJ2-1; TRBD2 matches at 9 bases. CDR3 length: 17 amino acids. Germline-derived CDR1 and CDR2 are MNHNS and SASEGT. Losses at the gene ends were 4 bases for V and 0 bases for J; bases not matched to a gene: 7. The CDR3 loop reads CASSGVLAGPSYNEQFF. The CDR3 bases are TGTGCCAGCAGTGGGGTTCTAGCGGGGCCCTCCTACAATGAGCAGTTCTTC.

This sequence joins TRBV7-9 and TRBJ1-1; tentative D call: TRBD1 (5 bases). The CDR3 is 16 amino acids. Trimming shortened V by 2 bases and J by 0 bases, and 13 bases separated the two germline ends. Germline V gene data show CDR1 as SEHNR and CDR2 as FQNEAQ (reference sequence). The CDR3 DNA sequence: TGTGCCAGCAGCTTAATTGGGCAGGGACTGAACACTGAAGCTTTCTTT. This encodes CASSLIGQGLNTEAFF.

Written as DNA, the CDR3 is TGTGCCAGCAGTTTAACGGTTACCGGGGAGCTGTTTTTT. This codes for CASSLTVTGELFF. The chain uses TRBV27 and TRBJ2-2; D not certain. CDR1 is MNHEY and CDR2 is SMNVEV in the germline V gene (reference sequence). The CDR3 sequence is 13 residues long. Trimming removed 2 bases at V and 5 bases at J, with 6 bases between.

The rearrangement links TRBV6-1 to TRBJ2-7, with 7 positions matching TRBD2. Germline lookup yields CDR1 MNHNS and CDR2 SASEGT. CDR3 size: 14 residues. V lost 4 bases and J lost 1; bases outside the gene matches: 4. CDR3: CASSAGGGSYEQYF. CDR3 in DNA: TGTGCCAGCAGTGCTGGGGGGGGTTCCTACGAGCAGTACTTC.

V is TRBV6-1 and J is TRBJ1-4; possible D gene TRBD1, 6 bases. Germline V lookup: CDR1 MNHNS, CDR2 SASEGT. This CDR3 has 14 residues. Deletions cut 6 bases from V and 5 bases from J, with 13 bases between. In nucleotides, the CDR3 is TGTGCCAGCAGCGGCGGGACATGGAATGAAAAACTGTTTTTT. It yields the protein CASSGGTWNEKLFF.